Here is one TCR beta chain with its context. Authors' processing steps: Cell counts per sample came from amplifying reference gene primers. The assay was immunoSEQ multiplex PCR, and TCRdb's table has in-frame clones only and misses some. V, J and clone size reflect that table, while D and trimming were determined from the DNA. Of approximately 200,000 clones in the sample, 60% to 80% were seen once. The data were taken from a study of blood T cell repertoires in COVID-19. Study-wide background: The origin of the acute and convalescent COVID-19 samples was the United States, Italy and Spain. From T cells, B-cell-depleted T cells, or PBMCs came the material, which was cDNA or gDNA.

V lost 0 bases to trimming and J lost 0 bases, with 15 bases between them. Germline values: CDR1 LNHNV, CDR2 YYDKDF (reference sequence). The CDR3 covers 18 residues. The material sequenced was peripheral blood. This chain connects TRBV15 to TRBJ2-1, with D perhaps TRBD1 (6 bases). The origin of this receptor is a man aged 55 to 70 with active or convalescent COVID-19. The CDR3 nucleotides are TGTGCCACCAGCAGAGAAGGGGGAGATTTCAGCTCCTACAATGAGCAGTTCTTC. Translation gives CATSREGGDFSSYNEQFF.